These 23 T cell receptor beta chains were sequenced from one sample in a study of blood T cell repertoires in COVID-19. Generated by immunoSEQ multiplex PCR, the TCRdb table keeps only in-frame clones and is missing some. The table records 45,000 to 50,000 clones, about nine tenths of them present only once. The specimen was peripheral blood. These receptors were taken from a woman aged 80 or over with COVID-19, enrolled during active disease.

A single count supports this clone. The rearrangement uses TRBV11-2 and TRBJ2-1; 7 bases line up with TRBD2. CDR3 size: 17 residues. Germline CDR1 is SGHAT and CDR2 is FQNNGV. Losses at the gene ends were 1 base for V and 6 bases for J; bases not matched to a gene: 12. CDR3 nucleotides: TGTGCCAGCAGCTTAGGACCCTGGGGGAGGGCAGGCAATGAGCAGTTCTTC. This gives the protein CASSLGPWGRAGNEQFF.

The chain uses TRBV9 and TRBJ2-1; D is unclear. This CDR3 spans 15 amino acids. Trimming shortened V by 0 bases and J by 0 bases, and 7 bases separated the two germline ends. Germline lookup yields CDR1 SGDLS and CDR2 YYNGEE. The CDR3 reads CASSVVRGSYNEQFF. The CDR3 DNA reads TGTGCCAGCAGCGTAGTCCGAGGCTCCTACAATGAGCAGTTCTTC.

The chain is built from TRBV6-1 and TRBJ1-4; 8 bases line up with TRBD1. V dropped 5 bases and J dropped 5; count of bases not matched to a gene: 7. This CDR3 contains 15 residues. Germline-derived CDR1 and CDR2 are MNHNS and SASEGT. In DNA form, the CDR3 reads TGTGCCAGCAGTTTGGGGACAGGAGGGAATGAAAAACTGTTTTTT. Encoded protein: CASSLGTGGNEKLFF.

The V and J genes are TRBV5-5 and TRBJ1-4; possible D gene TRBD1, 6 bases. V lost 3 bases, J lost 5 bases, and 20 bases lay in between. This CDR3 spans 17 amino acids. Germline lookup yields CDR1 SGHKS and CDR2 YYEKEE (reference sequence). The CDR3 loop reads CASSSGPPLRGNEKLFF. The CDR3 region has the DNA TGTGCCAGCAGCTCCGGGCCCCCGTTAAGGGGGAATGAAAAACTGTTTTTT.

V and J are TRBV7-8 and TRBJ1-3, with a possible D match to TRBD1 (6 bases). Germline lookup yields CDR1 SGHVS and CDR2 FQNEAQ. The V and J ends lost 3 bases and 0 bases respectively, with 15 bases between them. The CDR3 contains 17 residues. The CDR3 sequence is CASSFLAGANSGNTIYF. Here the CDR3 DNA reads TGTGCCAGCAGCTTTTTGGCAGGGGCAAACTCTGGAAACACCATATATTTT.

The rearrangement links TRBV19 to TRBJ1-1; possibly TRBD1 for D (5 bases). CDR1 and CDR2 from the germline V gene are LNHDA and SQIVND (reference sequence). The CDR3 is made up of 13 amino acids. Between the trimmed V and J ends, which lost 7 bases and 1 base, there was a span of 10 bases. CDR3 sequence (DNA): TGTGCCAGTAAGGACAACTGGAACACTGAAGCTTTCTTT. Residues: CASKDNWNTEAFF.

This clone was counted a few times. The chain uses TRBV5-1 and TRBJ1-1; tentatively, D is TRBD1 (6 bases). The CDR3 has 16 amino acids. The V gene lost 4 bases and the J gene lost 3 bases, with 19 bases spanning the gap. Per the germline V gene, CDR1 is SGHRS and CDR2 is YFSETQ. Here the CDR3 reads CASSPNTGFGDTEAFF. The CDR3 region has the DNA TGCGCCAGCAGCCCAAACACAGGGTTTGGGGACACTGAAGCTTTCTTT.

This clone is a singleton in its sample. The chain has TRBV24-1 and TRBJ2-1; 10 nucleotides match TRBD2. Losses at the gene ends were 5 bases for V and 4 bases for J; bases not matched to a gene: 4. The V gene's germline CDR1 is KGHDR and CDR2 SFDVKD. The CDR3 contains 15 residues. The CDR3 DNA reads TGTGCCACCAGTGGGGGACTAGCGCTATACAATGAGCAGTTCTTC. Protein sequence: CATSGGLALYNEQFF.

This rearrangement joins TRBV12-5 to TRBJ2-7; 7 bases are a match to TRBD1. The CDR3 has 14 amino acids. Germline-derived CDR1 and CDR2 are LGHNT and FRNRAP. The J segment lost 10 bases and the V segment lost 5 bases, leaving 14 bases of the junction unmatched. This CDR3 reads CASGRVEGAVVQYF. The CDR3 DNA reads TGTGCTAGTGGTCGAGTCGAGGGGGCGGTGGTTCAGTACTTC.

The chain has TRBV6-6 and TRBJ1-2, with a weak D call TRBD1 (5 bases). CDR1 is MNHNY and CDR2 is SVGAGI in the germline V gene (reference sequence). With 7 bases removed from V and 6 bases from J, the gap between germline ends came to 15 bases. This CDR3 comprises 13 residues. CDR3 nucleotides: TGTGCCAGCACCTGGGGGGGTAAGGATGGCTACACCTTC. Translating gives CASTWGGKDGYTF.

This rearrangement joins TRBV15 to TRBJ1-3; no clear D. V was cut by 5 bases and J by 0 bases, with 8 bases left in between. The length of the CDR3 is 14 residues. Per germline, CDR1 LNHNV and CDR2 YYDKDF (reference sequence). CDR3 residues: CATSSTHSGNTIYF. The CDR3 DNA follows: TGTGCCACCAGCTCGACACACTCTGGAAACACCATATATTTT.

This clone was observed once. The CDR3 DNA is TGTGCCAGTAGTATATCGGGACAGGGAGCCTACGAGCAGTACTTC. Its translation is CASSISGQGAYEQYF. V and J are TRBV19 and TRBJ2-7; 9 bases map to TRBD1. Germline CDR1 reads LNHDA; CDR2 reads SQIVND (reference sequence). The CDR3 spans 15 residues. After removal of 2 bases from V and 2 bases from J, the junction contained 4 bases not matched to a gene.

This sequence joins TRBV27 and TRBJ2-2; 13 bases agree with TRBD2. V was pared by 5 bases and J by 1 base, with 4 bases of the junction left unmatched. The CDR3 is 17 amino acids. Germline-derived CDR1 and CDR2 are MNHEY and SMNVEV (reference sequence). CDR3 in amino acids: CASSKGLAGKNTGELFF. DNA of the CDR3: TGTGCCAGCAGTAAGGGACTAGCGGGGAAGAACACCGGGGAGCTGTTTTTT.

V and J are TRBV18 and TRBJ1-5; the match to TRBD1 covers 8 bases. This CDR3 region has 15 residues. Germline V CDR1 and CDR2: KGHSH, LQKENI. J gave up 2 bases and V 0 bases, and 0 bases lay outside the gene matches. The CDR3 sequence: CASSPPGQGNQPQHF. CDR3 in DNA: TGTGCCAGCTCACCACCGGGACAGGGCAATCAGCCCCAGCATTTT.

J is TRBJ2-5 and V is TRBV7-8; TRBD2 agrees at 12 bases. Unmatched junction bases numbered 4, after V lost 4 bases and J lost 1 base. Germline V gene sequence: CDR1 SGHVS, CDR2 FQNEAQ. The CDR3 runs to 16 residues. The CDR3 loop is CASSYLAGGGQETQYF. CDR3 coding DNA: TGTGCCAGCAGCTACCTAGCGGGGGGGGGCCAAGAGACCCAGTACTTC.

The table lists this clone with a count of one. In the same sample, other DNA sequences code for this CDR3. V gene TRBV3-1 (or the pseudogene TRBV3-2) combines with J gene TRBJ1-1; 7 nucleotides agree with TRBD1. The CDR3 covers 14 residues. Unmatched junction bases numbered 4, after V lost 1 base and J lost 5 bases. CDR1 and CDR2 from the germline V gene are LGHDT and YNNKEL (reference sequence). The CDR3 reads CASSQGRQGTEAFF. Written as DNA, the CDR3 is TGTGCCAGCAGCCAAGGTCGACAGGGAACTGAAGCTTTCTTT.

V gene TRBV5-1 combines with J gene TRBJ2-5, with 9 bases matching TRBD2. This CDR3 is 16 amino acids long. Germline assignment: CDR1 SGHRS and CDR2 YFSETQ. J gave up 2 bases and V 5 bases, and 10 bases lay outside the gene matches. This chain's CDR3 is CASSYGGLAGQETQYF. CDR3 DNA sequence: TGCGCCAGCAGTTATGGGGGGCTAGCGGGGCAAGAGACCCAGTACTTC.

A single count supports this clone. The chain combines TRBV27 with TRBJ1-3, with 8 bases fitting TRBD1. The V segment lost 0 bases and the J segment 8 bases; nucleotides outside the gene matches: 3. The germline V gene encodes CDR1 MNHEY and CDR2 SMNVEV (reference sequence). The CDR3 totals 14 residues. CDR3 nucleotide sequence: TGTGCCAGCAGTTTATCCGGACAGGGAGACACCATATATTTT. Its protein is CASSLSGQGDTIYF.

This chain uses TRBV7-3 with TRBJ2-3, with D possibly matching TRBD2 (5 bases). V was pared by 4 bases and J by 0 bases, with 11 bases between. The CDR3 sequence is 15 residues long. Germline assignment: CDR1 SGHTA and CDR2 FQGTGA. The CDR3 sequence: CASSSSRTSTDTQYF. CDR3 sequence (DNA): TGTGCCAGCAGCTCCTCTCGGACTAGCACAGATACGCAGTATTTT.

The chain combines TRBV7-2 with TRBJ1-1; 7 positions agree with TRBD1. Germline assignment: CDR1 SGHTA and CDR2 FQGNSA. V gave up 5 bases and J gave up 10 bases; unmatched junction bases: 16. This CDR3 is 15 amino acids long. The DNA of the CDR3 is TGTGCCAGCAGCAAGACAGGGACCCTAGGCCTAGGAGCTTTCTTT. Translation gives CASSKTGTLGLGAFF.

The table lists this clone with a count of one. This chain joins TRBV18 and TRBJ1-5; 8 bases line up with TRBD1. Germline assignment: CDR1 KGHSH and CDR2 LQKENI. The CDR3 covers 16 residues. V lost 3 bases to trimming and J lost 6 bases; unmatched junction nucleotides: 10. For the CDR3, the DNA is TGTGCCAGCTCACCCTTCCGGACAGGGCTAGGTCAGCCCCAGCATTTT. Its protein is CASSPFRTGLGQPQHF.

To note about this clone: Mismatch with germline at one junction end may stem from a read error. This sequence joins TRBV7-7 and TRBJ2-2; D uncertain. Germline V lookup: CDR1 SSHAT, CDR2 FNYEAQ (reference sequence). This CDR3 has 15 residues. CDR3 protein: CASSLAAGSTGELFF. CDR3 nucleotides: TGTGCTAGCAGCTTAGCCGCAGGCAGCACCGGGGAGCTGTTTTTT.

The chain is built from TRBV5-4 and TRBJ1-4; 7 nucleotides match TRBD1. Germline CDR1 and CDR2: SGHNT and YYREEE (reference sequence). V lost 4 bases, J lost 5 bases, and 8 bases stayed unmatched. CDR3 length: 15 residues. CDR3 sequence: CASSLTGSGNEKLFF. CDR3 nucleotides: TGTGCCAGCAGCCTGACAGGGTCGGGGAATGAAAAACTGTTTTTT.